This T cell receptor (beta chain) was observed in a study of Graves' ophthalmopathy and Graves' hyperthyroidism. Study-level information: The authors collected peripheral blood at initial diagnosis, before any treatment. Study results and caveats: Detection in blood was also observed for most expanded thyroid clonotypes above 0.001 frequency.

Per germline, CDR1 WNHNN and CDR2 SYGVQD (reference sequence). Trimming stripped 5 bases from V and 2 bases from J, with 13 bases between. This CDR3 comprises 14 residues. With respect to this clonotype: The antigen remains unidentified.

TCR beta CDR3 amplification used RNA transcripts. First-round RT-PCR with HTBI primers preceded a second-round multiplex PCR. MiXCR, run by TCRdb on the multiplex PCR reads, gives a single entry per CDR3 protein. The repertoire has tens of thousands of distinct CDR3 sequences, roughly 50% of them found once; the top ten carry 5% to 8.5%. Only newly diagnosed hyperthyroidism patients aged 18 to 65, with under 2 months' duration, were enrolled. Fresh peripheral blood, about 10 ml, was the PBMC source. This receptor was obtained from an adult woman with stable Graves' hyperthyroidism. Sequencing was performed on peripheral blood. V usage is TRBV10-1 and J usage is TRBJ2-7, with no clear D. For the CDR3, the DNA is TGCGCCAGCAGTCGGCGCGACCGACCCTACGAGCAGTACTTC. This sequence encodes CASSRRDRPYEQYF.